These T cell receptor beta chains were read from a single sample in a study of shared clonotypes between healthy human individuals. Profiling relied on immunoSEQ multiplex PCR, and the TCRdb table lists in-frame clones only, not all of them. The sample includes over 150,000 clones, roughly 70% of them seen just once. The sample consisted of memory CD4+ T cells sorted from blood. Receptor source: a man aged 25 to 40 in good health. The CDR3 runs from the conserved cysteine through the conserved F or W. The D gene is left open where the match is weak. The size entry is marked missing in some rows and otherwise reads once, few, many or a size class.

TRBJ2-2	TRBV25-1	NA	NA	CASSDSPRAGELFF	TGTGCCAGCAGTGACTCTCCGAGAGCCGGGGAGCTGTTTTTT
TRBJ1-2	TRBV7-2	few	NA	CASSLDRVTRRGYTF	TGTGCCAGCAGCTTAGACAGGGTGACCCGGAGAGGCTACACCTTC
TRBJ1-4	TRBV15	NA	TRBD1	CATSVDRGLGNEKLFF	TGTGCCACCAGCGTGGACAGGGGGCTTGGGAATGAAAAACTGTTTTTT
TRBJ2-7	TRBV27	NA	NA	CASSLSPHRSSYEQYF	TGTGCCAGCAGTCTTTCCCCCCACAGAAGCTCCTACGAGCAGTACTTC
TRBJ2-3	TRBV5-4	few	NA	CASSGRQTLSTDTQYF	TGTGCCAGCAGCGGAAGACAGACCCTTAGCACAGATACGCAGTATTTT
TRBJ2-2	TRBV28	NA	NA	CASSPGGPGELFF	TGTGCCAGCAGTCCTGGGGGTCCCGGGGAGCTGTTTTTT
TRBJ1-2	TRBV4-1	few	NA	CASSPDGNYGYTF	TGCGCCAGCAGCCCCGACGGTAACTATGGCTACACCTTC
TRBJ1-5	TRBV2	many	TRBD1	CASSLGQGPVQPQHF	TGTGCCAGCAGTCTTGGACAGGGGCCGGTTCAGCCCCAGCATTTT
TRBJ2-1	TRBV30	NA	NA	CAWNDPGPYNEQFF	TGTGCCTGGAATGACCCTGGCCCCTACAATGAGCAGTTCTTC
TRBJ2-7	TRBV6-1	NA	TRBD1	CASRGQGADHEQYF	TGTGCCAGCAGGGGACAGGGGGCGGACCACGAGCAGTACTTC
TRBJ2-4	TRBV28	NA	NA	CASRPYRVPVAKNIQYF	TGTGCCAGCAGACCGTACAGGGTCCCCGTAGCCAAAAACATTCAGTACTTC
TRBJ1-3	TRBV5-1	many	NA	CASTPGGSGNTIYF	TGCGCCAGCACCCCTGGGGGGTCTGGAAACACCATATATTTT
TRBJ2-5	TRBV5-6	many	NA	CASSRGTQETQYF	TGTGCCAGCAGCCGCGGGACACAAGAGACCCAGTACTTC
TRBJ1-2	TRBV11-3	NA	NA	CASSLSLASGPIYGYTF	TGTGCCAGCAGCTTAAGCTTAGCCTCCGGGCCGATCTATGGCTACACCTTC
TRBJ2-1	TRBV4-3	NA	NA	CASSQDNYLYNEQFF	TGCGCCAGCAGCCAAGATAACTATCTCTACAATGAGCAGTTCTTC
TRBJ2-5	TRBV25-1	NA	NA	CASSLKETQYF	TGTGCCAGCAGTTTAAAAGAGACCCAGTACTTC
TRBJ2-3	TRBV27	NA	NA	CASSPARMRDARPDTQYF	TGTGCCAGCAGTCCCGCTCGGATGAGGGACGCACGTCCAGATACGCAGTATTTT
TRBJ2-5	TRBV6-1	NA	TRBD2	CASRTTSGTETQYF	TGTGCCAGCAGGACGACTAGCGGGACGGAGACCCAGTACTTC
TRBJ1-1	TRBV5-1	NA	TRBD1	CASSLTGTGFTEAFF	TGCGCCAGCAGCTTGACCGGGACAGGTTTCACTGAAGCTTTCTTT
TRBJ2-5	TRBV5-1	NA	NA	CASSLTMGYQETQYF	TGCGCCAGCAGCTTGACCATGGGGTACCAAGAGACCCAGTACTTC
TRBJ2-7	TRBV19	NA	NA	CASRTGDYEQYF	TGTGCCAGTAGGACCGGGGACTACGAGCAGTACTTC
TRBJ2-7	TRBV11-2	NA	NA	CASSLVPETYEQYF	TGTGCCAGCAGCTTAGTTCCGGAAACTTACGAGCAGTACTTC
TRBJ1-2	TRBV28	NA	NA	CASSFVDYGYTF	TGTGCCAGCAGTTTTGTGGACTATGGCTACACCTTC
TRBJ1-4	TRBV28	once	TRBD1	CASSAAGGAREKLFF	TGTGCCAGCAGTGCGGCAGGGGGCGCTAGGGAAAAACTGTTTTTT
TRBJ2-5	TRBV5-1	NA	NA	CASSLESAGFVSQETQYF	TGCGCCAGCAGCTTGGAGTCAGCTGGGTTTGTTAGCCAAGAGACCCAGTACTTC
TRBJ1-1	TRBV2	NA	NA	CASSGPGRTEAFF	TGTGCCAGCAGTGGACCGGGAAGAACTGAAGCTTTCTTT
TRBJ2-6	TRBV5-1	NA	NA	CASSLAVAGANVLTF	TGCGCCAGCAGCTTGGCCGTAGCTGGGGCCAACGTCCTGACTTTC
TRBJ2-3	TRBV7-9	once	NA	CASSFPGVSTDTQYF	TGTGCCAGCAGCTTCCCGGGAGTTAGCACAGATACGCAGTATTTT
TRBJ1-4	TRBV2	once	NA	CASSELAGGEGKLFF	TGTGCCAGCAGTGAACTGGCGGGGGGGGAAGGAAAACTGTTTTTT
TRBJ2-7	TRBV5-1	NA	TRBD2	CASSRDGGTYEQYF	TGCGCCAGCAGCAGGGACGGGGGGACCTACGAGCAGTACTTC
TRBJ1-3	TRBV5-1	NA	NA	CASRGVGSGNTIYF	TGCGCCAGCAGAGGTGTAGGGTCGGGAAACACCATATATTTT
TRBJ2-5	TRBV7-6	NA	NA	CASSLAVDQETQYF	TGTGCCAGCAGCTTAGCGGTAGACCAAGAGACCCAGTACTTC
TRBJ2-7	TRBV2	NA	TRBD1	CASSEAVTGVFYEQYF	TGTGCCAGCAGTGAAGCGGTAACAGGGGTCTTTTACGAGCAGTACTTC
TRBJ2-5	TRBV5-1	NA	NA	CASSRPGTSLLAETQYF	TGCGCCAGCAGCCGCCCCGGGACAAGTCTCTTAGCCGAGACCCAGTACTTC
TRBJ2-2	TRBV5-4	NA	TRBD2	CASSDLAGGPYGELFF	TGTGCCAGCAGCGATCTAGCGGGAGGGCCGTATGGGGAGCTGTTTTTT
TRBJ2-7	TRBV6-5	NA	NA	CASSYTWGTYEQYF	TGTGCCAGCAGTTACACGTGGGGCACCTACGAGCAGTACTTC
TRBJ2-1	TRBV2	NA	NA	CADKASTYNEQFF	TGTGCCGACAAGGCTAGTACTTACAATGAGCAGTTCTTC
TRBJ2-5	TRBV18	many	NA	CASSPGVLAGIQETQYF	TGTGCCAGCTCACCAGGCGTCCTAGCCGGGATACAAGAGACCCAGTACTTC
TRBJ2-1	TRBV5-1	once	TRBD1	CASSTEQGAAEQFF	TGCGCCAGCAGCACCGAACAGGGGGCTGCGGAGCAGTTCTTC
TRBJ2-1	TRBV7-2	NA	NA	CASLYRPSSYNEQFF	TGTGCCAGCCTCTATCGCCCCAGCTCCTACAATGAGCAGTTCTTC
TRBJ2-7	TRBV2	NA	NA	CASGFDYEQYF	TGTGCCAGCGGCTTCGACTACGAGCAGTACTTC